The 17 T cell receptor beta chains in this list originate from one sample, sequenced in a study of shared clonotypes between healthy human individuals. The protocol was immunoSEQ multiplex PCR, while the TCRdb copy is restricted to in-frame clones and leaves out a portion. Here the sample spans roughly 2 million clones, about 94% being singletons. Sequenced sample: naive CD4+ T cells sorted from blood. Subset given: CD45RA+ positively selected. Source of these receptors: a man aged 18 to 29 in good health.

The chain recombines TRBV29-1 with TRBJ2-5, with 12 bases identical to TRBD2. The CDR3 is made up of 15 amino acids. Unmatched junction bases numbered 9, after V lost 6 bases and J lost 4 bases. Per germline, CDR1 SQVTM and CDR2 ANQGSEA. The CDR3 nucleotides read TGCAGCGTCCTCCCCGTGACTAGCGGGGGAGAGACCCAGTACTTC. This codes for CSVLPVTSGGETQYF.

The rearrangement joins TRBV7-2 to TRBJ1-1, with D unclear. Germline loops: CDR1 SGHTA, CDR2 FQGNSA. Trimming removed 2 bases from V and 1 base from J, with 11 bases in between. The CDR3 sequence is 15 residues long. CDR3 DNA sequence: TGTGCCAGCAGCTTAAGGAGGCAGCGGAACACTGAAGCTTTCTTT. Translation gives CASSLRRQRNTEAFF.

The J gene is TRBJ2-1, the V gene TRBV30; 8 positions agree with TRBD2. This CDR3 comprises 14 residues. CDR1 and CDR2 from the germline V gene are GTSNPN and SVGIG (reference sequence). Unmatched junction bases numbered 6, after V lost 4 bases and J lost 4 bases. The DNA for the CDR3 is TGTGCCTGGACCGTGGGGACTAGTTACAATGAGCAGTTCTTC. The encoded protein is CAWTVGTSYNEQFF.

The CDR3 spells CASSRPGTGNEKLFF. The CDR3 DNA follows: TGTGCCAGCAGTCGACCCGGGACAGGGAATGAAAAACTGTTTTTT. The chain recombines TRBV28 with TRBJ1-4, with TRBD1 identical over 9 bases. Per the germline V gene, CDR1 is MDHEN and CDR2 is SYDVKM. CDR3 size: 15 residues. The V segment lost 5 bases and the J segment 5 bases; nucleotides outside the gene matches: 6.

This chain connects TRBV14 to TRBJ2-2; 14 bases match TRBD2. Germline CDR1 reads SGHDN; CDR2 reads FVKESK. The CDR3 contains 18 residues. The trim removed 5 bases at V and 4 bases at J, leaving 9 bases unmatched. The CDR3 bases are TGTGCCAGCAGCAAGGGACTAGCGGGAGCCAAAGGCACCGGGGAGCTGTTTTTT. It encodes CASSKGLAGAKGTGELFF. Supplemented by reference TRBV14 and TRBJ2-2, the full variable domain reads EAGVTQFPSHSVIEKGQTVTLRCDPISGHDNLYWYRRVMGKEIKFLLHFVKESKQDESGMPNNRFLAERTGGTYSTLKVQPAELEDSGVYFCASSKGLAGAKGTGELFFGEGSRLTVL.

This clone appeared once. The J gene is TRBJ2-7, the V gene TRBV10-2; D possibly corresponds to TRBD2 (6 bases). The CDR3 runs 15 residues. Germline values: CDR1 WSHSY, CDR2 SAAADI. The germline V and J ends were trimmed by 2 bases and 4 bases, with 15 bases remaining between them. The CDR3 bases are TGCGCCAGCAGTGAGCTTGGGGGGATCCAATACGAGCAGTACTTC. Amino acid sequence: CASSELGGIQYEQYF.

About this clone: This sample also contains other DNA sequences that code for the same CDR3. The genes are TRBV9 and TRBJ1-1; D call uncertain. This CDR3 is 14 amino acids long. Germline CDR1 reads SGDLS; CDR2 reads YYNGEE. With 0 bases removed from V and 1 base from J, the gap between germline ends came to 7 bases. As DNA, the CDR3 is TGTGCCAGCAGCGTAGTGTCTGGGAACACTGAAGCTTTCTTT. Its protein product is CASSVVSGNTEAFF.

In its sample, this clone was seen once. V is TRBV4-1 and J is TRBJ1-5; possibly TRBD1 for D (5 bases). V lost 2 bases and J 4 bases, leaving 12 bases between the germline ends. The CDR3 has 15 residues. From germline, CDR1 is MGHRA and CDR2 YSYEKL. For the CDR3, the DNA is TGCGCCAGCAGCCAAATTCAGGGTATTAATCAGCCCCAGCATTTT. Translation gives CASSQIQGINQPQHF.

The chain combines TRBV10-3 with TRBJ2-5; 7 nucleotides match TRBD1. The CDR3 extends over 15 amino acids. The ends lost 6 bases at V and 3 bases at J; junction bases unmatched: 10. CDR1 and CDR2 (germline): ENHRY, SYGVKD. The CDR3 loop reads CAISRIQGTEETQYF. The CDR3 DNA is TGTGCCATCAGCCGAATACAGGGGACGGAAGAGACCCAGTACTTC.

The chain links TRBV27 to TRBJ2-4; D is tentatively TRBD1 or TRBD2 (5 bases each). This CDR3 contains 15 residues. The V gene's germline CDR1 is MNHEY and CDR2 SMNVEV (reference sequence). The V end was cut by 4 bases, the J end by 0 bases, with 10 bases between. The DNA for the CDR3 is TGTGCCAGCAGTTCAATGGGACCAGCCAAAAACATTCAGTACTTC. This sequence encodes CASSSMGPAKNIQYF.

V gene TRBV25-1 combines with J gene TRBJ1-1, with D hard to call. Looked up from germline, CDR1 is MGHDK and CDR2 is SYGVNS. V was trimmed by 9 bases and J by 4 bases, leaving 15 bases between them. The length of the CDR3 is 13 residues. CDR3 residues: CASRAPLGTEAFF. The CDR3 coding sequence is TGTGCCAGTAGGGCTCCTCTGGGCACTGAAGCTTTCTTT.

Comments on this clone: This sample also contains other DNA sequences that code for the same CDR3. Here the CDR3 DNA reads TGTGCCAGCAGCCCGGGACAGGGCTACGAGCAGTACTTC. As protein: CASSPGQGYEQYF. The chain carries TRBV7-9 and TRBJ2-7; 9 nucleotides align to TRBD1. The CDR3 runs to 13 residues. Trimming removed 5 bases from V and 3 bases from J; junction bases left unmatched: 2. CDR1 is SEHNR, CDR2 FQNEAQ, per germline (reference sequence).

The chain joins TRBV11-2 to TRBJ2-7, with 12 nucleotides matching TRBD2. With V trimmed by 3 bases and J by 2 bases, 8 bases remained unmatched. There are 17 residues in the CDR3. Germline CDR1 and CDR2: SGHAT and FQNNGV. Here the CDR3 reads CASSLRGLAGGPYEQYF. DNA of the CDR3: TGTGCCAGCAGCTTGAGGGGCCTAGCGGGGGGGCCCTACGAGCAGTACTTC.

Concerning this clone itself: Other DNA sequences in this sample translate to the same CDR3. V and J are TRBV5-1 and TRBJ2-3; D not certain. Germline assignment: CDR1 SGHRS and CDR2 YFSETQ. This CDR3 region has 15 residues. The V and J ends lost 0 bases and 0 bases respectively, with 8 bases between them. CDR3 protein: CASSLEGRSTDTQYF. The CDR3 DNA reads TGCGCCAGCAGCTTGGAGGGCAGGAGCACAGATACGCAGTATTTT.

A single count supports this clone. CDR3 nucleotide sequence: TGTGCCAGTACCGAAACCGGGACAGGGGCCTACGAGCAGTACTTC. Encoded protein: CASTETGTGAYEQYF. V usage is TRBV19 and J usage is TRBJ2-7, with 10 positions matching TRBD1. The length of the CDR3 is 15 residues. Germline loops: CDR1 LNHDA, CDR2 SQIVND (reference sequence). V lost 7 bases and J lost 2; bases outside the gene matches: 8.

The CDR3 DNA reads as TGCGCCAGCACAGGGGGGATTTGGAACACTGAAGCTTTCTTT. Protein sequence: CASTGGIWNTEAFF. The chain carries TRBV5-1 and TRBJ1-1, with 7 bases aligning to TRBD1. Looked up from germline, CDR1 is SGHRS and CDR2 is YFSETQ. V shed 6 bases, J shed 1 base, and the junction held 6 bases outside the gene matches. The CDR3 is 14 residues long.

The gene calls are TRBV6-1 and TRBJ1-2, with TRBD1 matching 8 bases. The CDR3 is made up of 14 amino acids. Germline CDR1 and CDR2: MNHNS and SASEGT. V was pared by 7 bases and J by 8 bases, with 12 bases of the junction left unmatched. CDR3 sequence: CASTTPGQAGGYTF. CDR3 nucleotides: TGTGCCAGCACGACTCCGGGACAGGCAGGCGGCTACACCTTC.